Following are 14 T cell receptor beta chains from one sample sequenced in a study. TCRdb re-derived calls from the RT-PCR reads in MiXCR, one entry per CDR3 protein. The top ten hold 3.6% of the sample, which has more than 600,000 distinct CDR3 sequences, 13% to 15% seen once. The sequencing input was memory CD4+ T cells from blood. The source is a female donor in good health, serving as a healthy control.

The chain is built from TRBV6-6 and TRBJ1-1, with D perhaps TRBD1 (6 bases). V dropped 10 bases and J dropped 1 base, with 13 bases sitting between them. Germline lookup yields CDR1 MNHNY and CDR2 SVGAGI (reference sequence). CDR3 length: 13 residues. CDR3 nucleotide sequence: TGTGCCACTTGGTCACAGGGGAACACTGAAGCTTTCTTT. Its translation: CATWSQGNTEAFF.

This clonotype was picked up a small number of times. The rearrangement uses TRBV29-1 and TRBJ2-7; D uncertain. Germline V gene lookup returns CDR1 SQVTM and CDR2 ANQGSEA. V dropped 4 bases and J dropped 7 bases, with 11 bases sitting between them. The CDR3 runs 11 residues. The CDR3 loop reads CSVVGIREQYF. DNA of the CDR3: TGCAGCGTTGTGGGGATAAGGGAGCAGTACTTC.

This chain links TRBV12-3 or TRBV12-4 with TRBJ2-3, with 12 bases lining up with TRBD2. The CDR3 loop spans 19 amino acids. After removal of 6 bases from V and 2 bases from J, the junction contained 15 bases not matched to a gene. CDR3 in DNA: TGTGCCAGCAGCCCGCGACTAGCGGGAGCCCCGCCCCCCACAGATACGCAGTATTTT. Its protein product is CASSPRLAGAPPPTDTQYF.

The chain has TRBV5-1 and TRBJ1-4; 7 bases map to TRBD1. The junction had 5 bases not matched to a gene; V was cut back by 4 bases and J by 5 bases. CDR1 SGHRS and CDR2 YFSETQ come from the germline V gene. There are 14 residues in the CDR3. CDR3: CASSPGTDNEKLFF. The CDR3 nucleotides are TGCGCCAGCAGCCCCGGGACAGACAATGAAAAACTGTTTTTT.

This clonotype showed up many times. The gene calls are TRBV6-5 and TRBJ2-1; TRBD1 aligns across 9 bases. The CDR3 consists of 13 residues. Germline V CDR1 and CDR2: MNHEY, SVGAGI. The V gene end was trimmed by 7 bases and the J gene end by 9 bases; junction bases not matched to a gene: 7. CDR3 nucleotides: TGTGCCAGCACCGGGACAGGGTACGGTGAGCAGTTCTTC. Its translation is CASTGTGYGEQFF.

This clonotype was observed many times. CDR3 coding DNA: TGTGCCAGCAGCTTACGTGTGGGAGGGTCTATCGATGAGCAGTTCTTC. Protein sequence: CASSLRVGGSIDEQFF. This chain links TRBV7-3 with TRBJ2-1; 7 nucleotides agree with TRBD2. The CDR3 has 16 residues. V dropped 2 bases and J dropped 8; count of bases not matched to a gene: 12. CDR1 is SGHTA, CDR2 FQGTGA, per germline.

V gene TRBV20-1 combines with J gene TRBJ2-7; possibly TRBD1 for D (5 bases). Germline V gene data show CDR1 as DFQATT and CDR2 as SNEGSKA (reference sequence). Deletions cut 6 bases from V and 1 base from J, with 16 bases between. The CDR3 spans 14 residues. The CDR3 loop reads CSADPSHRSYEQYF. The CDR3 DNA sequence: TGCAGTGCGGACCCTTCTCACAGGTCCTACGAGCAGTACTTC.

A few counts support this clonotype. This chain joins TRBV7-9 and TRBJ2-5; no clear D gene. The CDR3 runs 14 residues. Germline CDR1 and CDR2: SEHNR and FQNEAQ (reference sequence). V lost 7 bases, J lost 2 bases, and 14 bases lay in between. The CDR3 DNA reads as TGTGCCAGCATTCGGAGTGTTGGGCAAGAGACCCAGTACTTC. This encodes CASIRSVGQETQYF.

This clonotype was recorded many times. The gene calls are TRBV4-3 and TRBJ2-3, with 8 bases aligning to TRBD2. The CDR3 has 17 amino acids. With 0 bases clipped from V and 4 bases from J, the junction kept 9 bases outside the gene matches. In germline, CDR1 is LGHNA, CDR2 YSLEER. The CDR3 DNA sequence: TGCGCCAGCAGCCAAGAAGGAGCGGGAGCTTGGGCAGATACGCAGTATTTT. Translating it yields CASSQEGAGAWADTQYF.

This clonotype has only a few counts. This sequence joins TRBV7-2 and TRBJ2-7; weak D call: TRBD2 (6 bases). The V gene lost 1 base and the J gene lost 12 bases, with 22 bases spanning the gap. The CDR3 consists of 15 residues. In germline, CDR1 is SGHTA, CDR2 FQGNSA. CDR3 DNA: TGTGCCAGCAGCTTAGGGCGGGGCGCAGCGGGCCCGTGGTACTTC. Translation: CASSLGRGAAGPWYF.

This clonotype was picked up a small number of times. The rearrangement uses TRBV10-3 and TRBJ1-3; D remains ambiguous. With 8 bases removed from V and 4 bases from J, the gap between germline ends came to 9 bases. The CDR3 has 12 residues. The germline gives CDR1 ENHRY, CDR2 SYGVKD. CDR3 region: CAIETSGNTIYF. For the CDR3, the DNA is TGTGCCATCGAGACGTCGGGAAACACCATATATTTT.

This clonotype was observed a handful of times. The V call is TRBV6-1, the J call TRBJ2-1; the match to TRBD2 covers 14 bases. The germline V gene encodes CDR1 MNHNS and CDR2 SASEGT. Trimming took 11 bases from V and 7 from J; bases not matched to a gene: 7. CDR3 size: 14 residues. The CDR3 protein is CAAAGLAGVNEQFF. The CDR3 nucleotides read TGTGCCGCAGCGGGACTAGCGGGAGTTAATGAGCAGTTCTTC.

This chain joins TRBV5-7 and TRBJ2-2; TRBD1 might be the D (5 bases). Being an ORF, TRBV5-7 has a function that is uncertain. This CDR3 region has 16 residues. With 3 bases removed from V and 1 base from J, the gap between germline ends came to 13 bases. The CDR3: CASSWRQKLNTGELFF. In DNA, the CDR3 is TGTGCCAGCAGCTGGAGACAGAAGTTGAACACCGGGGAGCTGTTTTTT.

The sample holds many counts of this clonotype. The chain uses TRBV20-1 and TRBJ1-4, with a tentative D call TRBD1 (6 bases). Trimming cost V 1 base and J 8 bases, with 14 bases left between them. Per the germline V gene, CDR1 is DFQATT and CDR2 is SNEGSKA (reference sequence). CDR3 size: 14 residues. The CDR3 region has the DNA TGCAGTGCTAGAGCCGCAGGGGTGAACGAAAAACTGTTTTTT. This translates into CSARAAGVNEKLFF.